This T cell receptor (beta chain) was observed in a study of T cell responses to AZD1222 COVID-19 vaccine. On this clone itself: What it recognizes is unknown.

From germline, CDR1 is MGHRA and CDR2 YSYEKL. The CDR3 sequence is 17 residues long. Trimming removed 0 bases from V and 1 base from J, with 13 bases in between. Generated by immunoSEQ multiplex PCR, the TCRdb table keeps only in-frame clones and is missing some. The sample yields 120,000 or so clones, approximately 92% seen once. Notes on the study in general: At study baseline, merely several AZD1222 recipients were seropositive. It was only after the peak T cell response that any repertoires were sampled. Females outnumbered males among donors, who were mostly white British; clonal diversity was possibly underestimated. Along spike, vaccine-associated CD4 TCRs were found throughout, with dominance at 160-218 and 743-854.

The receptor comes from an adult in good health. This rearrangement joins TRBV4-1 to TRBJ2-1; no firm D call. The material sequenced was peripheral blood, taken on day 0 of AZD1222 vaccination. The chain's CDR3 is CASSQDRRSQSYNEQFF. The CDR3 region has the DNA TGCGCCAGCAGCCAAGATCGCCGGAGCCAATCCTACAATGAGCAGTTCTTC.